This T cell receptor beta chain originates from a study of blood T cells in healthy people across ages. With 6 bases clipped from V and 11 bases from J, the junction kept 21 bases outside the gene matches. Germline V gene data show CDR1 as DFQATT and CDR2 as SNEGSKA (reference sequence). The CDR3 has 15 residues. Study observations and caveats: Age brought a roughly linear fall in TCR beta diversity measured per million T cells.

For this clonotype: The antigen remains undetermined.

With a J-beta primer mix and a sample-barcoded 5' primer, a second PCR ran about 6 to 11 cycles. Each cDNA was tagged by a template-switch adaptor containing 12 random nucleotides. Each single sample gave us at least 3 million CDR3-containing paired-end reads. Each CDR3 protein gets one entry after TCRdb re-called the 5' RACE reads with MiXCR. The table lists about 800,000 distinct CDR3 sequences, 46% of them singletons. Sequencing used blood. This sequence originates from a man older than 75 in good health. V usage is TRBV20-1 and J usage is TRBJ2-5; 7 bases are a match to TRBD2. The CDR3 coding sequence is TGCAGTGCCACTCGGGCGGGAGCGGTTTACCATGAGCAGTACTTC. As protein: CSATRAGAVYHEQYF.